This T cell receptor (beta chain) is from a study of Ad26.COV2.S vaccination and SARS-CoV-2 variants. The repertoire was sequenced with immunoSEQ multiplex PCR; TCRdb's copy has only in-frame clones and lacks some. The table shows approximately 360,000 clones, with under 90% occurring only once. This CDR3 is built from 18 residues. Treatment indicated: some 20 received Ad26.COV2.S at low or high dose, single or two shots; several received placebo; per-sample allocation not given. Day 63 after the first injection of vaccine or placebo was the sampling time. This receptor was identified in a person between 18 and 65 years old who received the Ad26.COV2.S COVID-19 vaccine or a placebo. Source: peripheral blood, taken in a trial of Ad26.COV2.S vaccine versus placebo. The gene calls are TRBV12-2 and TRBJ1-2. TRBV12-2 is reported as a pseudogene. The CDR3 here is CASRLALLGVRSEGGYTF. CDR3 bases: TGTGCAAGTCGCTTAGCGCTCCTAGGGGTTCGGTCTGAGGGGGGCTACACCTTC.